This T cell receptor (beta chain) comes out of a study of blood T cell repertoires in COVID-19. Background on the study: Material from acute and convalescent COVID-19 was sourced from the United States, Italy and Spain.

Libraries were prepared by immunoSEQ multiplex PCR; TCRdb keeps only in-frame clonotypes and omits some of them. The table includes around 400,000 clones, about 87% detected once. This clone showed up just once. This same CDR3 is encoded by further DNA sequences in the sample. Sequencing used peripheral blood. The sequence was obtained from a woman aged 60-75 years with COVID-19, enrolled during active disease.

This CDR3 is CASSRQSYEQYF. The DNA for the CDR3 is TGTGCCAGCAGCCGCCAGTCCTACGAGCAGTACTTC. The genes are TRBV2 and TRBJ2-7; D gene ambiguous. The CDR3 loop spans 12 amino acids. V lost 6 bases, J lost 1 base, and 7 bases lay in between. Germline CDR1 reads SNHLY; CDR2 reads FYNNEI.